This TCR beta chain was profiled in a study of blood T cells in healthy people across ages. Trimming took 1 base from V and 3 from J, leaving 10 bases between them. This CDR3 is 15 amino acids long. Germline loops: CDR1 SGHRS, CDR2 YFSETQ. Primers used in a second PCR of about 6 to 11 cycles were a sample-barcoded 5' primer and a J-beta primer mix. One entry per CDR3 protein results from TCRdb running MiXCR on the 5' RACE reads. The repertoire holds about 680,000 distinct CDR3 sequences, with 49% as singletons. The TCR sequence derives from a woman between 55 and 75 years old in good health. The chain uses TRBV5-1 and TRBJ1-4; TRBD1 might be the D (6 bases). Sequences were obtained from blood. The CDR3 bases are TGCGCCAGCAGCTTGTCAGGACAGCCTAATGAAAAACTGTTTTTT. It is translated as CASSLSGQPNEKLFF.